Following are 17 T cell receptor beta chains from one sample sequenced in a study of OX40 agonist ivuxolimab in advanced cancers. Data came from immunoSEQ multiplex PCR; TCRdb stores just in-frame clones and leaves some out. The sample holds more than 65,000 clones, approximately 90% seen once. The sequences come from CD4+ or CD8+ T cells sorted from blood, collected in a trial of the OX40 agonist ivuxolimab. The receptor set was obtained from an adult with an advanced solid tumor such as melanoma, head and neck, liver or kidney cancer.

The table lists this clone with a count of one. The V and J genes are TRBV7-9 and TRBJ2-3, with D possibly being TRBD2 (6 bases). From germline, CDR1 is SEHNR and CDR2 FQNEAQ (reference sequence). Trimming pared 6 bases from V and 3 bases from J, leaving 16 bases between. The CDR3 length is 15 residues. CDR3 protein: CASSSSGSLTDTQYF. CDR3 DNA sequence: TGTGCCAGCAGTTCATCCGGGAGTCTTACAGATACGCAGTATTTT.

The chain is built from TRBV6-1 and TRBJ2-7; TRBD1 agrees at 9 bases. The J segment lost 0 bases and the V segment lost 7 bases, leaving 4 bases of the junction unmatched. This CDR3 spans 14 amino acids. In germline, CDR1 is MNHNS, CDR2 SASEGT. CDR3 DNA: TGTGCCAGCATCGGGACAGGGTCCTCCTACGAGCAGTACTTC. Encoded protein: CASIGTGSSYEQYF.

The chain links TRBV5-1 to TRBJ2-3, with no clear D. The V gene lost 0 bases and the J gene lost 5 bases, with 4 bases spanning the gap. The CDR3 length is 12 residues. Germline V gene sequence: CDR1 SGHRS, CDR2 YFSETQ. Here the CDR3 DNA reads TGCGCCAGCAGCTTGGGGGGAGATACGCAGTATTTT. Its protein product is CASSLGGDTQYF.

V gene TRBV10-3 combines with J gene TRBJ2-3, with D uncertain. The germline gives CDR1 ENHRY, CDR2 SYGVKD. The CDR3 sequence is 12 residues long. The V gene lost 2 bases and the J gene lost 8 bases, with 8 bases spanning the gap. The DNA for the CDR3 is TGTGCCATCAGTGAGAATGAAGGTACGCAGTATTTT. Encoded protein: CAISENEGTQYF.

This clone is a singleton in its sample. The CDR3 spells CASSLAGGLGYTF. The CDR3 DNA reads as TGTGCCAGCAGCTTGGCCGGCGGCCTTGGCTACACCTTC. The chain has TRBV5-6 and TRBJ1-2; D not resolved. CDR1 SGHDT and CDR2 YYEEEE come from the germline V gene. This CDR3 comprises 13 residues. Trimming pared 0 bases from V and 7 bases from J, leaving 10 bases between.

This clone was seen once. The V and J genes are TRBV5-6 and TRBJ1-5, with unresolved D. Germline V gene lookup returns CDR1 SGHDT and CDR2 YYEEEE. This CDR3 has 12 amino acids. V was shortened by 2 bases and J by 4 bases, with 4 bases between the two germline ends. CDR3 in DNA: TGTGCCAGCAGCTTCCGTAATCAGCCCCAGCATTTT. It specifies CASSFRNQPQHF.

The chain has TRBV27 and TRBJ2-3; D might be TRBD1 (6 bases). V was trimmed by 3 bases and J by 6 bases, leaving 22 bases between them. Germline V gives CDR1 MNHEY, CDR2 SMNVEV (reference sequence). This CDR3 is 17 amino acids long. CDR3 residues: CASSFAGAQLRRDTQYF. The DNA for the CDR3 is TGTGCCAGCAGTTTTGCAGGGGCCCAATTAAGGAGGGATACGCAGTATTTT.

This chain joins TRBV6-5 and TRBJ1-1; D remains ambiguous. Germline loops: CDR1 MNHEY, CDR2 SVGAGI. The CDR3 covers 14 residues. The ends were cut back, 6 bases at V and 2 bases at J, with 13 bases in the middle. The CDR3 nucleotides read TGTGCCAGCAGCCCCGGGAGGAGTAACACTGAAGCTTTCTTT. Protein product: CASSPGRSNTEAFF.

J is TRBJ2-3 and V is TRBV19; D call uncertain. V dropped 4 bases and J dropped 2 bases, with 4 bases sitting between them. The CDR3 runs 12 residues. From germline, CDR1 is LNHDA and CDR2 SQIVND (reference sequence). This chain's CDR3 is CASSTYTDTQYF. The CDR3 nucleotides are TGTGCCAGTAGTACATACACAGATACGCAGTATTTT.

The CDR3 reads CASSFGTGGLNTEAFF. The CDR3 region has the DNA TGCGCCAGCAGCTTCGGGACAGGTGGTTTGAACACTGAAGCTTTCTTT. This chain joins TRBV5-1 and TRBJ1-1; 8 bases line up with TRBD1. The CDR3 is 16 amino acids. V dropped 2 bases and J dropped 0; count of bases not matched to a gene: 6. Germline CDR1 SGHRS, CDR2 YFSETQ.

J is TRBJ1-1 and V is TRBV2; 7 bases are a match to TRBD1. Germline V gene data show CDR1 as SNHLY and CDR2 as FYNNEI. The CDR3 extends over 13 amino acids. The V and J ends lost 6 bases and 3 bases, in that order; junction bases with no gene match: 4. CDR3 protein: CASRGDRDTEAFF. CDR3 nucleotide sequence: TGTGCCAGCAGGGGTGACAGGGACACTGAAGCTTTCTTT.

This chain connects TRBV10-3 to TRBJ2-5, with 8 bases aligning to TRBD1. V lost 4 bases, J lost 7 bases, and 5 bases stayed unmatched. The CDR3 is made up of 13 amino acids. Germline V gives CDR1 ENHRY, CDR2 SYGVKD. CDR3 bases: TGTGCCATCAGTGTCCAGGGGGCGGGGACCCAGTACTTC. Amino acids: CAISVQGAGTQYF.

The chain uses TRBV10-2 and TRBJ2-7; D possibly corresponds to TRBD1 (5 bases). With 6 bases removed from V and 1 base from J, the gap between germline ends came to 13 bases. Per the germline V gene, CDR1 is WSHSY and CDR2 is SAAADI. The CDR3 contains 14 residues. This CDR3 is CASRLQESSYEQYF. The DNA of the CDR3 is TGCGCCAGCAGACTACAGGAATCTTCCTACGAGCAGTACTTC.

This chain joins TRBV7-3 and TRBJ2-3; D is unclear. The ends were cut back, 5 bases at V and 2 bases at J, with 17 bases in the middle. The CDR3 contains 16 residues. Germline V gene sequence: CDR1 SGHTA, CDR2 FQGTGA. The CDR3: CASSLVGRPSTDTQYF. CDR3 DNA sequence: TGTGCCAGCAGCCTGGTAGGACGGCCATCCACAGATACGCAGTATTTT. The full variable domain, with the rest looked up from reference TRBV7-3 and TRBJ2-3, is GAGVSQTPSNKVTEKGKYVELRCDPISGHTALYWYRQSLGQGPEFLIYFQGTGAADDSGLPNDRFFAVRPEGSVSTLKIQRTERGDSAVYLCASSLVGRPSTDTQYFGPGTRLTVL.

The V call is TRBV30, the J call TRBJ1-2, with 8 bases fitting TRBD1. CDR1 is GTSNPN, CDR2 SVGIG, per germline (reference sequence). The CDR3 covers 14 residues. Germline trimming cut 8 bases from V and 7 bases from J; bases unmatched to any gene: 15. The CDR3 coding sequence is TGTGCCGGGGAGGGTTTGACAGGGGAAGGTGGCTACACCTTC. Its translation is CAGEGLTGEGGYTF.

The V call is TRBV7-3, the J call TRBJ1-2, with TRBD1 as a possible D gene (5 bases). V was shortened by 7 bases and J by 2 bases, with 8 bases between the two germline ends. CDR3 length: 12 residues. The germline gives CDR1 SGHTA, CDR2 FQGTGA. CDR3 protein: CASMTDNYGYTF. CDR3 bases: TGTGCCAGCATGACAGACAACTATGGCTACACCTTC.

V and J are TRBV10-3 and TRBJ1-5; D not resolved. The CDR3 runs to 13 residues. V shed 2 bases and J shed 5 bases, with 7 bases lying between them. Germline-derived CDR1 and CDR2 are ENHRY and SYGVKD. This CDR3 is CAISENRDQPQHF. The CDR3 nucleotides are TGTGCCATCAGTGAGAATAGGGATCAGCCCCAGCATTTT.